The T cell receptor (beta chain) under discussion was sequenced for a study of blood T cell repertoires in COVID-19. The CDR3 runs 14 residues. Germline CDR1 MDHEN, CDR2 SYDVKM. V shed 2 bases and J 1 base; nucleotides not matched to a gene: 2. Here immunoSEQ multiplex PCR was the method, and the copy in TCRdb shows in-frame clones only, minus some. The table lists about 140,000 clones, approximately 81% of them singletons. The TCR was taken from a woman aged 60-75 years with active or convalescent COVID-19. V gene TRBV28 combines with J gene TRBJ2-7; 7 bases match TRBD2. Specimen: peripheral blood. For the CDR3, the DNA is TGTGCCAGCAGTTTACTAGCGGATTCCTACGAGCAGTACTTC. Protein sequence: CASSLLADSYEQYF. Full variable domain (rest looked up from reference TRBV28 and TRBJ2-7): DVKVTQSSRYLVKRTGEKVFLECVQDMDHENMFWYRQDPGLGLRLIYFSYDVKMKEKGDIPEGYSVSREKKERFSLILESASTNQTSMYLCASSLLADSYEQYFGPGTRLTVT.